This is a list of T cell receptor beta chains from one sample in a study of monozygotic twins with inflammatory bowel disease. TCRdb re-analyzed the 5' RACE reads; it lists each CDR3 protein once, without DNA. The table lists about 420,000 distinct CDR3 sequences. The sequenced material came from blood. The origin of the receptors is a human donor with ulcerative colitis or Crohn's disease, or a healthy co-twin of an affected twin (not recorded which). Each CDR3 is given with its conserved first and last residue. The order of the fields is V gene, J gene, CDR3 protein.

TRBV5-1	TRBJ2-7	CASKGQASSYEQYF
TRBV5-1	TRBJ2-2	CASSMGQATGELFF
TRBV6-5	TRBJ2-1	CASSSGLRNEQFF
TRBV19	TRBJ1-6	CASSIGSGANSPLHF
TRBV10-3	TRBJ2-5	CAISDQGAETQYF
TRBV29-1	TRBJ1-1	CSVEDGGTGNTEAFF
TRBV6-1	TRBJ1-3	CASSESVGGSGNTIYF
TRBV7-9	TRBJ1-1	CASSVGQGAYTEAFF
TRBV7-9	TRBJ1-4	CASSLAGTGAEKLFF
TRBV6-2/TRBV6-3	TRBJ2-1	CASSYSRGNRVGNEQFF
TRBV5-4	TRBJ2-7	CASSLGGQVSYEQYF
TRBV12-3/TRBV12-4	TRBJ1-3	CASSFNPGSNTIYF
TRBV20-1	TRBJ1-1	CSAKRQGRGIMNTEAFF
TRBV7-2	TRBJ2-7	CASSTDRGRNEQYF
TRBV11-1	TRBJ1-1	CASSFVDTEAFF
TRBV12-3/TRBV12-4	TRBJ2-3	CASRLSGGSTDTQYF
TRBV5-5	TRBJ2-3	CASSSLAGRTDTQYF
TRBV5-1	TRBJ2-1	CASSPYTGADYNEQFF
TRBV20-1	TRBJ2-3	CSARDPAGQSTDTQYF
TRBV7-9	TRBJ2-2	CASSLEGAGFTGELFF
TRBV5-1	TRBJ2-2	CASSFGGSANTGELFF
TRBV20-1	TRBJ2-3	CSASPGQGSDTQYF
TRBV4-2	TRBJ2-1	CASSLAGRGDDEQFF
TRBV5-4	TRBJ2-7	CASSPGGLYEQYF
TRBV9	TRBJ2-5	CASSGKGPRETQYF
TRBV5-6	TRBJ2-3	CASSAIGGYTDTQYF
TRBV28	TRBJ2-3	CASSLTGRYSTDTQYF
TRBV5-6	TRBJ1-4	CASSLTGTLREKLFF